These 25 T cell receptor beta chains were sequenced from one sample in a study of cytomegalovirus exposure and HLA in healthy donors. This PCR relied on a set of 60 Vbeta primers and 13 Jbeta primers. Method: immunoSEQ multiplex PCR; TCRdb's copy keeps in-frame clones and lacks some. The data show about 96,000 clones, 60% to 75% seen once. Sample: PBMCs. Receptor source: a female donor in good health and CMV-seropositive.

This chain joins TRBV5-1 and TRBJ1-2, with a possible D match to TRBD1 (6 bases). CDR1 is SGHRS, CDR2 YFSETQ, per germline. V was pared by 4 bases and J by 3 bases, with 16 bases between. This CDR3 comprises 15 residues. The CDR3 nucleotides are TGCGCCAGCAGCCACCTGGGGGAGGGGGACTATGGCTACACCTTC. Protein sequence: CASSHLGEGDYGYTF.

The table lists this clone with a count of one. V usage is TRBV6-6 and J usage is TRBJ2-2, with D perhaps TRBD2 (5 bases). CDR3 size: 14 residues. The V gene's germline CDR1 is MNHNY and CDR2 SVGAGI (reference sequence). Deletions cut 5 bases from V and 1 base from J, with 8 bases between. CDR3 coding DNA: TGTGCCAGCAGTCCAGGACTGAACACCGGGGAGCTGTTTTTT. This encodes CASSPGLNTGELFF.

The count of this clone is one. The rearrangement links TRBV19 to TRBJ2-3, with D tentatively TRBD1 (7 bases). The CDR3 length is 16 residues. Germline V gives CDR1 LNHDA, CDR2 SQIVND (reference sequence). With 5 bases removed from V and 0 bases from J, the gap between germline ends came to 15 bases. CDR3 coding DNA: TGTGCCAGTAGTGATCCAGGGGGGCCTAGCACAGATACGCAGTATTTT. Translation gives CASSDPGGPSTDTQYF.

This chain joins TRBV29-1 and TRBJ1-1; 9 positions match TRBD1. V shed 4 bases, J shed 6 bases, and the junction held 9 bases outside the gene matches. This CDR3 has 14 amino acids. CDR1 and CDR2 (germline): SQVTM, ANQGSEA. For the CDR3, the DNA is TGCAGCGTTGGGGCGGGACAGGGAATTTCTGAAGCTTTCTTT. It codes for CSVGAGQGISEAFF.

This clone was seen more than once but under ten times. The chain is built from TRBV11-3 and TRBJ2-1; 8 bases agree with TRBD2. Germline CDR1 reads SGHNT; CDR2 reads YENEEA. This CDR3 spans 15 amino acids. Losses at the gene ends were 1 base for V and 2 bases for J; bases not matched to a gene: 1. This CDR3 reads CASSLAGGPYNEQFF. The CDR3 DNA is TGTGCCAGCAGCTTAGCGGGGGGGCCCTACAATGAGCAGTTCTTC. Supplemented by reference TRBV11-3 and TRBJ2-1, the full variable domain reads EAGVVQSPRYKIIEKKQPVAFWCNPISGHNTLYWYLQNLGQGPELLIRYENEEAVDDSQLPKDRFSAERLKGVDSTLKIQPAELGDSAVYLCASSLAGGPYNEQFFGPGTRLTVL.

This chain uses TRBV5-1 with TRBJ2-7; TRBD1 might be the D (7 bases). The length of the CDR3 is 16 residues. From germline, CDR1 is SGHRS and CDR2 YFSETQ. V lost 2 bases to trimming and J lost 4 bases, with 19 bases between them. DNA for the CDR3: TGCGCCAGCAGCTTTTACAGACAGGGAGGATTATACGAGCAGTACTTC. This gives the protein CASSFYRQGGLYEQYF.

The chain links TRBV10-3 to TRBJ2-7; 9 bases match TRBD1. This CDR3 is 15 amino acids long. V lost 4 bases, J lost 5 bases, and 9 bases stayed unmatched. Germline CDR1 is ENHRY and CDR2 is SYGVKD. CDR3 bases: TGTGCCATCAGTGCTACGGGACAGGGTCGGGACGAGCAGTACTTC. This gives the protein CAISATGQGRDEQYF.

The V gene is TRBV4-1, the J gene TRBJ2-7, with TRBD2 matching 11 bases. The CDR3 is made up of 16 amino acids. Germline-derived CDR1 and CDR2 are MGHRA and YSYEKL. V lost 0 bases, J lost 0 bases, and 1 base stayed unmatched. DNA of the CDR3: TGCGCCAGCAGCCAAGATGGGACTAGCGGCTCCTACGAGCAGTACTTC. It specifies CASSQDGTSGSYEQYF.

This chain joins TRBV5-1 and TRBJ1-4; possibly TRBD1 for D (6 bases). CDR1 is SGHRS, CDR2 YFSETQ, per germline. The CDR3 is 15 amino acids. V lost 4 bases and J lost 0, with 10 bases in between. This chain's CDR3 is CASSPDSSTNEKLFF. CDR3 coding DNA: TGCGCCAGCAGCCCGGACAGTTCAACTAATGAAAAACTGTTTTTT.

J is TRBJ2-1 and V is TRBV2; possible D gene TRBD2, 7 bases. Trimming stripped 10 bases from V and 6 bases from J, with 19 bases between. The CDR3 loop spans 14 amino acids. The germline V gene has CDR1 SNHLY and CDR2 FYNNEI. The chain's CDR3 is CATRGRGLSNEQFF. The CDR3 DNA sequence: TGTGCCACACGGGGGAGGGGGTTAAGCAATGAGCAGTTCTTC.

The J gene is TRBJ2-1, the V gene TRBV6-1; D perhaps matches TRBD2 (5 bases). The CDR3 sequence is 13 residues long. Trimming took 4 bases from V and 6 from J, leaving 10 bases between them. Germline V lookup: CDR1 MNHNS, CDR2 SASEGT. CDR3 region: CASSVEGTNEQFF. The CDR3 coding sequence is TGTGCCAGCAGTGTCGAGGGAACCAATGAGCAGTTCTTC.

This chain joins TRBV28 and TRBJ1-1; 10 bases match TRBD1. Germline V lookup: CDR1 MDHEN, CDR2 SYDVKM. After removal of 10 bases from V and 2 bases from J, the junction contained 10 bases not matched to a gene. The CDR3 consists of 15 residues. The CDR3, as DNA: TGTGCCACAGATTCAGGGGACAGGGGAAACACTGAAGCTTTCTTT. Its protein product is CATDSGDRGNTEAFF.

The CDR3 sequence is CASSQESEGPSYGYTF. CDR3 sequence (DNA): TGCGCCAGCAGCCAAGAATCGGAGGGACCCTCATATGGCTACACCTTC. The gene calls are TRBV4-1 and TRBJ1-2, with a possible D match to TRBD1 (5 bases). CDR3 length equals 16 residues. V was clipped by 0 bases and J by 5 bases, with 16 bases between them. CDR1 is MGHRA, CDR2 YSYEKL, per germline.

The CDR3: CASSSSTGTDTQYF. The CDR3 region has the DNA TGTGCCAGCAGCAGCTCCACGGGCACAGATACGCAGTATTTT. V and J are TRBV9 and TRBJ2-3; D remains ambiguous. From germline, CDR1 is SGDLS and CDR2 YYNGEE. This CDR3 is 14 amino acids long. V was clipped by 4 bases and J by 1 base, with 10 bases between them.

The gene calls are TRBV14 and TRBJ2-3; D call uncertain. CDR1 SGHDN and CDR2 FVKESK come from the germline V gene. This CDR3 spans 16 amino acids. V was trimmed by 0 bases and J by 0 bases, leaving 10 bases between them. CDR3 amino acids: CASSQDTSRSTDTQYF. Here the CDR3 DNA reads TGTGCCAGCAGCCAAGATACTTCTAGGAGCACAGATACGCAGTATTTT.

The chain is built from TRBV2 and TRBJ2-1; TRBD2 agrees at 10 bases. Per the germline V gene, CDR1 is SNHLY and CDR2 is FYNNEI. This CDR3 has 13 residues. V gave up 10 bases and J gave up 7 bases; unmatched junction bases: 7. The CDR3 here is CATQRGGNNEQFF. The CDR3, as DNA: TGTGCCACCCAGCGGGGGGGAAATAATGAGCAGTTCTTC.

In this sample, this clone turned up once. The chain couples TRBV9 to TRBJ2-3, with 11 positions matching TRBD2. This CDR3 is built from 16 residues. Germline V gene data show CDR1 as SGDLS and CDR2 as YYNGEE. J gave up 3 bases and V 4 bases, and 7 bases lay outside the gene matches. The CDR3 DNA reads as TGTGCCAGCAGCACCCCGAGGACTAGCGGGACAGATACGCAGTATTTT. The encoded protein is CASSTPRTSGTDTQYF.

Here the CDR3 DNA reads TGTGCCAGCAGCTTAGCCAGGGGGCGCACTGAAGCTTTCTTT. Its protein is CASSLARGRTEAFF. This chain links TRBV11-1 with TRBJ1-1, with 8 positions matching TRBD1. Germline V gives CDR1 SGHAT, CDR2 FQDESV (reference sequence). This CDR3 is 14 amino acids long. V was pared by 0 bases and J by 4 bases, with 1 base of the junction left unmatched.

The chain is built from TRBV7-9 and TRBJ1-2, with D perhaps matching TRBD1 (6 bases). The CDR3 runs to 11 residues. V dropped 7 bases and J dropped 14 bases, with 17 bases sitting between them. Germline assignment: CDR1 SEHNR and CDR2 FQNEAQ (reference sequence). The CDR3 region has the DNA TGTGCCAGCATCGAAGGGGGGGGTGAGACCTTC. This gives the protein CASIEGGGETF.

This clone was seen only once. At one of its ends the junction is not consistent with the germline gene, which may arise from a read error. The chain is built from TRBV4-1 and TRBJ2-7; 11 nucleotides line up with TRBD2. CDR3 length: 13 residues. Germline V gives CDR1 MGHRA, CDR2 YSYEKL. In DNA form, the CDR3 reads TGCGCCAGCAGCCAAATTCTAACTAGCGGGAGCATCTTC. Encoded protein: CASSQILTSGSIF.

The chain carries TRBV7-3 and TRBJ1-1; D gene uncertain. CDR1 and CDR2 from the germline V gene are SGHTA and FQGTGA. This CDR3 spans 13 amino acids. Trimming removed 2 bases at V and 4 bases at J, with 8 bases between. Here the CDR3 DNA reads TGTGCCAGCAGCTTATCCGAGGGCACTGAAGCTTTCTTT. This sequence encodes CASSLSEGTEAFF.

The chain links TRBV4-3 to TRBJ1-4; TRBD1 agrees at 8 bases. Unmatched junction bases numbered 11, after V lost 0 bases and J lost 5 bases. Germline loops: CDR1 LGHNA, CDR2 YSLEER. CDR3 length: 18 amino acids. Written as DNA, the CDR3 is TGCGCCAGCAGCCAAGATCTCCAGGCAGGGGGCGCGAATGAAAAACTGTTTTTT. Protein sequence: CASSQDLQAGGANEKLFF.

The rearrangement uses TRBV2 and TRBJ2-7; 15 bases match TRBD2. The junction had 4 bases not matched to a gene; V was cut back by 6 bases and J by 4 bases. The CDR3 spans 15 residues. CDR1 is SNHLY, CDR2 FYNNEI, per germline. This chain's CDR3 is CASSRTSGGVYEQYF. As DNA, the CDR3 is TGTGCCAGCAGCCGGACTAGCGGGGGGGTTTACGAGCAGTACTTC.

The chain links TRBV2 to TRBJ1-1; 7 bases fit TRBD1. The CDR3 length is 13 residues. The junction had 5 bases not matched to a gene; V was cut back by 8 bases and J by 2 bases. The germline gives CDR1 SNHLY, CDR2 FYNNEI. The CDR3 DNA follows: TGTGCCAGCGGAAACAGGGGAAACACTGAAGCTTTCTTT. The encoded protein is CASGNRGNTEAFF.

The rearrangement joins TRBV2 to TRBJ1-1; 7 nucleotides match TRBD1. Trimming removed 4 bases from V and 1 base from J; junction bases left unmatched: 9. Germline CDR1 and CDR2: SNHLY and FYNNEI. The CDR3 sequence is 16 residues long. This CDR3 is CASSAWGTVSNTEAFF. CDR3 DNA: TGTGCCAGCAGTGCATGGGGGACAGTGTCGAACACTGAAGCTTTCTTT.